The 10 T cell receptor beta chains below all came from one sample that was sequenced in a study of cytomegalovirus exposure and HLA in healthy donors (dated 2017 in TCRdb). Libraries were built with the immunoSEQ multiplex PCR assay. For the multiplex PCR, a mixture combining 60 forward primers for TCR Vbeta segments and 13 reverse primers for TCR Jbeta segments was used. Held by TCRdb, this immuneACCESS table contains in-frame sequences only and omits some clones. Under half of the omission traces to an unresolved V gene where checked; the cause of the rest is unknown. The record for this sample contains about 100,000 clones. The top ten constitute around 5% of the sample. Material: PBMCs. These receptors all stem from a girl aged 10 to 17 in good health and CMV-seropositive.

V gene TRBV5-8 combines with J gene TRBJ2-7; 7 nucleotides agree with TRBD1. Germline assignment: CDR1 SGHTS and CDR2 YDEGEE. The CDR3 runs 16 residues. J was trimmed by 1 base and V by 1 base; bases with no gene match: 8. DNA of the CDR3: TGTGCCAGCAGCTTGTACAGGGGCCTTTCTTCCTACGAGCAGTACGTC. Translated: CASSLYRGLSSYEQYV.

The chain employs TRBV29-1 and TRBJ1-2; D is ambiguous. The CDR3 totals 13 residues. Trimming removed 7 bases at V and 4 bases at J, with 16 bases between. Per the germline V gene, CDR1 is SQVTM and CDR2 is ANQGSEA. The CDR3 DNA follows: TGCAGCGGCGGTCCGGCGGGAGTCTATGGCTACACCTTC. This sequence encodes CSGGPAGVYGYTF.

This chain uses TRBV9 with TRBJ2-3; perhaps TRBD2 as D (6 bases). Per germline, CDR1 SGDLS and CDR2 YYNGEE. The CDR3 is 15 amino acids. The ends were cut back, 4 bases at V and 1 base at J, with 13 bases in the middle. Here the CDR3 reads CASSQGGGGTDTQYF. CDR3 in DNA: TGTGCCAGCAGCCAAGGCGGCGGGGGCACAGATACGCAGTATTTT.

The chain links TRBV30 to TRBJ2-3; 9 bases are a match to TRBD2. CDR3 length: 14 residues. The ends lost 2 bases at V and 2 bases at J; junction bases unmatched: 2. Germline loops: CDR1 GTSNPN, CDR2 SVGIG (reference sequence). The CDR3 DNA sequence: TGTGCCTGGAGTCGACTAGCGGACACAGATACGCAGTATTTT. Translated, it gives CAWSRLADTDTQYF.

This sequence joins TRBV6-5 and TRBJ1-1, with D perhaps matching TRBD1 (5 bases). Per germline, CDR1 MNHEY and CDR2 SVGAGI. CDR3 length: 12 amino acids. Deletions cut 2 bases from V and 8 bases from J, with 9 bases between. CDR3 loop: CASSYRGMEAFF. CDR3 nucleotides: TGTGCCAGCAGTTACAGGGGAATGGAAGCTTTCTTT.

The chain combines TRBV2 with TRBJ2-5, with TRBD2 identical over 10 bases. The CDR3 spans 17 residues. CDR1 and CDR2 (germline): SNHLY, FYNNEI. V lost 6 bases and J lost 3; bases outside the gene matches: 13. Written as DNA, the CDR3 is TGTGCCAGCAGGGGAAGGGTAGCGGGGGGCCTAAAAGAGACCCAGTACTTC. Its translation: CASRGRVAGGLKETQYF.

The chain uses TRBV29-1 and TRBJ1-1; the D gene is possibly TRBD1 (6 bases). V lost 5 bases to trimming and J lost 4 bases, with 23 bases between them. This CDR3 is built from 16 residues. Germline CDR1 and CDR2: SQVTM and ANQGSEA. CDR3 sequence (DNA): TGCAGCGTTAGGTTCGCGGGGGCTGAGCGGGTCACTGAAGCTTTCTTT. This codes for CSVRFAGAERVTEAFF.

The chain has TRBV6-1 and TRBJ2-7, with TRBD2 matching over 13 bases. Germline V lookup: CDR1 MNHNS, CDR2 SASEGT. The V segment lost 6 bases and the J segment 2 bases; nucleotides outside the gene matches: 1. The CDR3 runs 14 residues. In DNA, the CDR3 is TGTGCCAGCAGCGGACTAGCGGGGGCCTACGAGCAGTACGTC. It is translated as CASSGLAGAYEQYV.

The chain couples TRBV11-3 to TRBJ2-3; the match to TRBD2 covers 16 bases. After removal of 5 bases from V and 4 bases from J, the junction contained 6 bases not matched to a gene. CDR3 length equals 17 residues. Germline V CDR1 and CDR2: SGHNT, YENEEA. The CDR3 loop is CASSASGTSGGADTQYF. DNA of the CDR3: TGTGCCAGCAGCGCGTCCGGGACTAGCGGGGGGGCAGATACGCAGTATTTT.

The V call is TRBV2, the J call TRBJ1-1; 8 positions agree with TRBD1. Trimming cost V 6 bases and J 5 bases; bases outside gene matches: 8. Germline CDR1 is SNHLY and CDR2 is FYNNEI. The CDR3 spans 14 residues. The CDR3 reads CASRARQGRTEAFF. The CDR3, as DNA: TGTGCCAGCAGGGCACGACAGGGGAGAACTGAAGCTTTCTTT.